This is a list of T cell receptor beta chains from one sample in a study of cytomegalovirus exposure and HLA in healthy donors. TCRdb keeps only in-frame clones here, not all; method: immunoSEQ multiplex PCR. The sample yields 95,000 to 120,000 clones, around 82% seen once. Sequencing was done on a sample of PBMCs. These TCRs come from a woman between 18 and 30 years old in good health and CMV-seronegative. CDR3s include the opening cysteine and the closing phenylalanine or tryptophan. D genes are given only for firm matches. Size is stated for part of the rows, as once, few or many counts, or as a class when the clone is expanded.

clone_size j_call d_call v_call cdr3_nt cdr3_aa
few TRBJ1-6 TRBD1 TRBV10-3 TGTGCCATCAGTGAGGGGTGGGACAGGGGGAATCCCCTCCACTTT CAISEGWDRGNPLHF
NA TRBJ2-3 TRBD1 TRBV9 TGTGCCAGCAGCAGGGGGCTCACAGATACGCAGTATTTT CASSRGLTDTQYF
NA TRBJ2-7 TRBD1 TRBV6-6 TGTGCCAGCAGGCCCAGGACAGGGGGATTTCTCGAGCAGTACTTC CASRPRTGGFLEQYF
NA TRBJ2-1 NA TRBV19 TGTGCCAGTAGTATAGGGGCTGGGAGGGAGCAGTTCTTC CASSIGAGREQFF
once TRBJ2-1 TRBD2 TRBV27 TGTGCCAGCAGTTGGGGGGAGGGGTCCTACAATGAGCAGTTCTTC CASSWGEGSYNEQFF
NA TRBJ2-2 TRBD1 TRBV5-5 TGTGCCAGCACTAGGGGACAGCTGAACACCGGGGAGCTGTTTTTT CASTRGQLNTGELFF
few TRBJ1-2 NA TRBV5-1 TGCGCCAGCAGCTTGGCGCAGTACTATGGCTACACCTTC CASSLAQYYGYTF
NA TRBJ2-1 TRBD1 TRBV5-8 TGTGCCAGCAGCCCGGGACAGGGGGCGAGTAATGAGCAGTTCTTC CASSPGQGASNEQFF
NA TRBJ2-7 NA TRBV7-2 TGTGCCAGCAGCCCAGACCGGGACATCTTGGAGCAGTACTTC CASSPDRDILEQYF
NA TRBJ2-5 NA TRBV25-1 TGTGCCAGCAGTTCTCCCCCGGACACCGATCTCGGGACCCAGTACTTC CASSSPPDTDLGTQYF
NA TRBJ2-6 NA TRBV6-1 TGTGCCAGCAGTGAAAATCCGGGACTGGTTTTGAAACCGCCTGGGGCCAACGTCCTGACTTTC CASSENPGLVLKPPGANVLTF
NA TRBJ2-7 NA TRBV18 TGTGCCAGCTCACCAACGGTAGAGCAGTACTTC CASSPTVEQYF
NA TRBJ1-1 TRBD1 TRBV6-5 TGTGCCAGCAGCAACGCAGGGGGAAACACTGAAGCTTTCTTT CASSNAGGNTEAFF
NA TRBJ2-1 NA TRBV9 TGTGCCAGCAGCACACCGGTCAGGGGTGAGCAGTTCTTC CASSTPVRGEQFF
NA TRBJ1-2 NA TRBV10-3 TGTGCCTCCAGCTCCGGGACGGGGGAGGGCTACACCTTC CASSSGTGEGYTF
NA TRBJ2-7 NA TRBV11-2 TGTGCCAGCAGCTCACAGGGTACCTACGAGCAGTACTTC CASSSQGTYEQYF
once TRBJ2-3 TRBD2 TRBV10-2 TGCGCCAGCAGTGCGGGGATGACTAGCGTCACAGATACGCAGTATTTT CASSAGMTSVTDTQYF
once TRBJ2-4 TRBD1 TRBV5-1 TGCGCCAGCTCAGCAGGGGGACGAGCCAAAAACATTCAGTACTTC CASSAGGRAKNIQYF
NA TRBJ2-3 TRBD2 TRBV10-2 TGCGCCAGCAGGGGGACTAGCGGGCCCAGCACAGATACGCAGTATTTT CASRGTSGPSTDTQYF
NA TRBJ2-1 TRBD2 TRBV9 TGTGCCAGCAGCCCCGGGGGGAATGAGCAGTTCTTC CASSPGGNEQFF
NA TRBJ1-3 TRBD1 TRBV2 TGTGCCAGCAGAGGACAGGGTGATTACACCATATATTTT CASRGQGDYTIYF
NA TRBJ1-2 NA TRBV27 TGTGCCAGCAGCCTCAGGGGTCTCAATGGCTACACCTTC CASSLRGLNGYTF
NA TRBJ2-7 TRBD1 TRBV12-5 TGTGCTAGTGGTTTAGGAACAGGGGGCGCGGAGCAGTACTTC CASGLGTGGAEQYF
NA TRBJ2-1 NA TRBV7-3 TGTGCCAGCAGCTTATCAGGGGCCTACAATGAGCAGTTCTTC CASSLSGAYNEQFF